This T cell receptor (beta chain) was recorded in a study of OX40 agonist ivuxolimab in advanced cancers. The repertoire was sequenced with immunoSEQ multiplex PCR; TCRdb's copy has only in-frame clones and lacks some. The data show some 24,000 clones, more than 75% seen once. After removal of 3 bases from V and 5 bases from J, the junction contained 3 bases not matched to a gene. This CDR3 comprises 13 residues. Germline values: CDR1 MGHRA, CDR2 YSYEKL. Notes on the study in general: Expanded peripheral T cells had an undetermined antigen specificity. Dosing at 0.1 to 3.0 mg/kg was accompanied by clonal expansion of CD4+ and CD8+ blood T cells by week 6. The mean number of expanded clones was higher in CD8+ T cells than in CD4+.

Blood got drawn at baseline, again on cycle 4 day 1, and then on cycle 7 day 1. This clone showed up just once. What it binds is unknown. This rearrangement joins TRBV4-1 to TRBJ2-5, with 7 bases fitting TRBD2. The sequenced sample was CD4+ or CD8+ T cells sorted from blood, obtained in a trial of the OX40 agonist ivuxolimab. This clonotype originated in an adult with an advanced solid tumor such as melanoma, head and neck, liver or kidney cancer. The CDR3 reads CASSQSGEETQYF. In nucleotides, the CDR3 is TGCGCCAGCAGCCAGAGCGGGGAGGAGACCCAGTACTTC.